This T cell receptor beta chain appears in the sequencing data of a study of CD8+ T cells in alopecia areata. Study overall: Twice daily, treated patients received 5 to 10 mg of oral tofacitinib. Findings of the study overall: Higher clonality than in normal scalp was seen in lesional scalp, especially alopecia totalis/universalis. Scalp samples also yield sequences from resident alphabeta T cells of normal skin.

CDR3 length: 12 residues. Germline lookup yields CDR1 GTSNPN and CDR2 SVGIG (reference sequence). Trimming took off 4 bases at V and 7 bases at J, with 11 bases between the two ends. PBMCs, the starting material, were the source of sorted CD4+ and CD8+ T cells. Concerning this clone itself: As yet, its antigen is unknown.

In each case, RNA was isolated and then reverse transcribed into cDNA as the sequencing template. Assay: immunoSEQ multiplex PCR; the TCRdb copy retains only in-frame clones and omits some. This sample has 200,000 or so clones, with approximately 52% found just once. The sequenced sample was CD4+ T cells sorted from blood, obtained at week 0. The chain recombines TRBV30 with TRBJ2-1; unclear D gene. The source is a human donor with alopecia areata. The CDR3 coding sequence is TGTGCCTGGAACCCGAGACTTAATGAGCAGTTCTTC. Protein sequence: CAWNPRLNEQFF.